This TCR beta chain stems from a study of blood T cell repertoires in COVID-19. Overall study context: There were acute and convalescent COVID-19 samples, and they came from the United States, Italy and Spain.

Assay: immunoSEQ multiplex PCR; the TCRdb copy retains only in-frame clones and omits some. The repertoire holds approximately 400,000 clones, with approximately 90% as singletons. The sequenced sample was PBMCs or T cells enriched from blood (not recorded which). The clonotype originates from a woman under 30 who had recovered from COVID-19.

CDR3 in DNA: TGTGCCAGCAGGGGGCAGGGGAGCTCCAGTTATGGCTACACCTTC. Protein product: CASRGQGSSSYGYTF. V is TRBV6-5 and J is TRBJ1-2; perhaps TRBD1 as D (6 bases). The germline V and J ends were trimmed by 6 bases and 5 bases, with 19 bases remaining between them. CDR1 is MNHEY, CDR2 SVGAGI, per germline. The CDR3 is 15 amino acids.